This T cell receptor beta chain was identified during a study of T cell responses to AZD1222 COVID-19 vaccine. The CDR3 length is 13 residues. The ends were cut back, 6 bases at V and 4 bases at J, with 11 bases in the middle. Germline CDR1 reads ENHRY; CDR2 reads SYGVKD. Only in-frame clones appear in the TCRdb table, and some are missing; sequencing was by immunoSEQ multiplex PCR. Among more than 120,000 clones listed, nearly 90% were seen once. The receptor comes from an adult who received the MenACWY meningococcal vaccine as a control. The source was peripheral blood, collected 28 days after the second dose of the MenACWY control vaccine. The chain carries TRBV10-3 and TRBJ2-3; D tentatively reads TRBD1 or TRBD2 (5 bases each). CDR3 sequence (DNA): TGTGCCATCAGCTCGGGACGGCCAGATACGCAGTATTTT. It is translated as CAISSGRPDTQYF.